Listed here are 11 T cell receptor beta chains from one sample, sequenced in a study of vaccination and CD4 T cells after COVID-19. Their specific antigens are unknown. Sample treatment: roughly 10-day PBMC culture with coronavirus spike peptide pools or control peptides (ViraFEST assay). An Oncomine TCR Beta short-read assay was used to sequence the DNA from cultured CD4+ T cells. In TCRdb, the PCR reads were re-called with MiXCR into one record per CDR3 protein. The sample contains several thousand distinct CDR3 sequences, roughly 40% of which appear only once. The sequencing sample was made of CD4+ T cells from blood, cultured in vitro. These receptors were obtained from a human donor who had recovered from COVID-19.

V usage is TRBV7-9 and J usage is TRBJ2-7; D is uncertain. Germline-derived CDR1 and CDR2 are SEHNR and FQNEAQ (reference sequence). The CDR3 spans 14 residues. V lost 0 bases, J lost 1 base, and 7 bases lay in between. In nucleotides, the CDR3 is TGTGCCAGCAGCTTAGCGGGTGTATCCTACGAGCAGTACTTC. This sequence encodes CASSLAGVSYEQYF.

Only a few counts were recorded for this clonotype. The chain uses TRBV6-1 and TRBJ1-5, with D tentatively TRBD1 (5 bases). Trimming removed 4 bases at V and 7 bases at J, with 11 bases between. The germline V gene encodes CDR1 MNHNS and CDR2 SASEGT. This CDR3 spans 13 amino acids. The CDR3 loop reads CASSGRGDQPQHF. The CDR3 DNA sequence: TGTGCCAGCAGTGGTCGGGGGGACCAGCCCCAGCATTTT.

The chain uses TRBV18 and TRBJ1-5, with D hard to call. Germline lookup yields CDR1 KGHSH and CDR2 LQKENI. V lost 11 bases and J lost 4, with 15 bases in between. This CDR3 spans 13 amino acids. CDR3 sequence: CAGANTQNQPQHF. CDR3 nucleotides: TGTGCCGGTGCCAATACCCAGAATCAGCCCCAGCATTTT.

This clonotype has a handful of counts. The V call is TRBV19, the J call TRBJ2-1, with a weak D call TRBD1 (6 bases). CDR1 LNHDA and CDR2 SQIVND come from the germline V gene (reference sequence). The CDR3 covers 13 residues. Trimming removed 3 bases at V and 5 bases at J, with 8 bases between. CDR3 residues: CASSIRTDNEQFF. The CDR3 coding sequence is TGTGCCAGTAGTATCCGGACAGACAATGAGCAGTTCTTC.

This clonotype appeared a few times. The chain combines TRBV6-1 with TRBJ1-3; D is perhaps TRBD1 (6 bases). CDR1 is MNHNS and CDR2 is SASEGT in the germline V gene. The CDR3 spans 16 residues. Between the trimmed V and J ends, which lost 5 bases and 0 bases, there was a span of 14 bases. This CDR3 reads CASSRTGTLSGNTIYF. As DNA, the CDR3 is TGTGCCAGCAGTCGGACCGGGACACTCTCTGGAAACACCATATATTTT.

The chain carries TRBV20-1 and TRBJ2-4, with no clear D. Germline lookup yields CDR1 DFQATT and CDR2 SNEGSKA (reference sequence). Between the trimmed V and J ends, which lost 3 bases and 0 bases, there was a span of 9 bases. The CDR3 length is 14 residues. CDR3: CSARAPLAKNIQYF. The CDR3 nucleotides read TGCAGTGCTAGGGCACCACTAGCCAAAAACATTCAGTACTTC.

This sequence joins TRBV12-3 or TRBV12-4 and TRBJ1-1; the D gene is possibly TRBD1 (5 bases). The CDR3 sequence is 13 residues long. Trimming took off 6 bases at V and 0 bases at J, with 8 bases between the two ends. CDR3 in DNA: TGTGCCAGCAGGACAGAGATGAACACTGAAGCTTTCTTT. It codes for CASRTEMNTEAFF.

This rearrangement joins TRBV2 to TRBJ1-2; D uncertain. Trimming stripped 2 bases from V and 8 bases from J, with 9 bases between. The CDR3 totals 12 residues. Germline CDR1 reads SNHLY; CDR2 reads FYNNEI. CDR3 sequence (DNA): TGTGCCAGCAGTGAATATCCTCCGGGCTACACCTTC. It translates to CASSEYPPGYTF. The whole variable domain, filled in from reference TRBV2 and TRBJ1-2, reads EPEVTQTPSHQVTQMGQEVILRCVPISNHLYFYWYRQILGQKVEFLVSFYNNEISEKSEIFDDQFSVERPDGSNFTLKIRSTKLEDSAMYFCASSEYPPGYTFGSGTRLTVV.

The chain couples TRBV7-3 to TRBJ2-5; weak D call: TRBD2 (6 bases). Trimming pared 3 bases from V and 5 bases from J, leaving 10 bases between. Per germline, CDR1 SGHTA and CDR2 FQGTGA. CDR3 size: 13 residues. The CDR3 DNA reads TGTGCCAGCAGCTTCCTAGCGTCGGAGACCCAGTACTTC. Translation: CASSFLASETQYF.

The V and J genes are TRBV30 and TRBJ2-3; 15 bases agree with TRBD2. This CDR3 has 17 residues. Losses at the gene ends were 6 bases for V and 2 bases for J; bases not matched to a gene: 9. Germline lookup yields CDR1 GTSNPN and CDR2 SVGIG (reference sequence). In DNA form, the CDR3 reads TGTGCCTGCCCCCAAGGACTAGCGGGGGGGCACACAGATACGCAGTATTTT. It translates to CACPQGLAGGHTDTQYF.

The chain employs TRBV24-1 and TRBJ2-3, with D possibly being TRBD2 (5 bases). The CDR3 loop spans 13 amino acids. In germline, CDR1 is KGHDR, CDR2 SFDVKD. The V and J ends lost 10 bases and 4 bases respectively, with 14 bases between them. The CDR3 DNA reads as TGTGCCACAGGGCCCCTCGGGGCAGATACGCAGTATTTT. It specifies CATGPLGADTQYF.